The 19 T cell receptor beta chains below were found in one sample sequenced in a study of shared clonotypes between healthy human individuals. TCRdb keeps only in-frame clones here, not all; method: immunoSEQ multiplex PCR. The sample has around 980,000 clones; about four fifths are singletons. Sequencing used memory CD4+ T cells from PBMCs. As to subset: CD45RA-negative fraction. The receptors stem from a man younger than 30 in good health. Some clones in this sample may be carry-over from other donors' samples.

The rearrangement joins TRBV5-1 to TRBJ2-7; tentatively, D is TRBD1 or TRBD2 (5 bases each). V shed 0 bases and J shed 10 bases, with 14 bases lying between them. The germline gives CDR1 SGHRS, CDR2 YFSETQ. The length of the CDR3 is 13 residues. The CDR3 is CASSLATGATQYF. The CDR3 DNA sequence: TGCGCCAGCAGCTTGGCCACCGGGGCTACCCAGTACTTC.

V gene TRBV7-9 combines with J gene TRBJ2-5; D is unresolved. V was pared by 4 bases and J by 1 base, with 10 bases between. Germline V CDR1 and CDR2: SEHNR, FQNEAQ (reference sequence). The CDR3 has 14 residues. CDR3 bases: TGTGCCAGCAGCTCATCGTGGGCCCAAGAGACCCAGTACTTC. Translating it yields CASSSSWAQETQYF.

The CDR3 here is CASSVDRGPRETQYF. The CDR3 DNA sequence: TGTGCCAGCAGCGTAGACAGGGGGCCTCGGGAGACCCAGTACTTC. The genes are TRBV9 and TRBJ2-5; 9 bases line up with TRBD1. Germline CDR1 reads SGDLS; CDR2 reads YYNGEE. After removal of 0 bases from V and 5 bases from J, the junction contained 5 bases not matched to a gene. The CDR3 contains 15 residues.

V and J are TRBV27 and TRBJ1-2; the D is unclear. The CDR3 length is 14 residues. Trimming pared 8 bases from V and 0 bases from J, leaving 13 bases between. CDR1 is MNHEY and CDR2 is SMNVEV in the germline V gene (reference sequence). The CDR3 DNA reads TGTGCCAGCGGACCTAGTGGACCTAACTATGGCTACACCTTC. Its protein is CASGPSGPNYGYTF.

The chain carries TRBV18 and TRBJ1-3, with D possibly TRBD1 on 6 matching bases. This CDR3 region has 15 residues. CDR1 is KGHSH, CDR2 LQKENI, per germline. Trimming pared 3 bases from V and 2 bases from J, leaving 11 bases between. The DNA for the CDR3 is TGTGCCAGCTCACCCTTTGAGGGGGCTGGAAACACCATATATTTT. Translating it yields CASSPFEGAGNTIYF.

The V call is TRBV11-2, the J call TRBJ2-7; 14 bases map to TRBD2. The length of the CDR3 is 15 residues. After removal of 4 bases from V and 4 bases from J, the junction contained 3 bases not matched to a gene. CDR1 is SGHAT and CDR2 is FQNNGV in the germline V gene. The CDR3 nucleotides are TGTGCCAGCAGCTCCTGGACTAGCGGGAGGTACGAGCAGTACTTC. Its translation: CASSSWTSGRYEQYF.

The CDR3 coding sequence is TGCGCCAGCAGATCAGAAGCAAGACAGCTCCTCTCTAACTATGGCTACACCTTC. Its translation: CASRSEARQLLSNYGYTF. The chain combines TRBV5-1 with TRBJ1-2; D might be TRBD1 (5 bases). V lost 5 bases and J lost 0, with 23 bases in between. The CDR3 has 18 amino acids. Germline CDR1 is SGHRS and CDR2 is YFSETQ.

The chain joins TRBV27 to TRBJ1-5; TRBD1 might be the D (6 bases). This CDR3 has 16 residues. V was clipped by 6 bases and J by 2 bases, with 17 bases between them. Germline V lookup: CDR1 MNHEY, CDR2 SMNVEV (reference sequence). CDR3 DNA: TGTGCCAGCAGCCCCGGGGGGCATCGGGGCAATCAGCCCCAGCATTTT. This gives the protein CASSPGGHRGNQPQHF.

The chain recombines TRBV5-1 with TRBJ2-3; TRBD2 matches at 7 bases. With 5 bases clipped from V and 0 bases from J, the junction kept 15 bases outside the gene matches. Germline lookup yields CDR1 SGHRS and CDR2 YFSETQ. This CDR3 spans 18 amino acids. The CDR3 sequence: CASRLSTRLAASTDTQYF. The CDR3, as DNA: TGCGCCAGCAGACTATCTACCCGTCTAGCGGCTAGCACAGATACGCAGTATTTT.

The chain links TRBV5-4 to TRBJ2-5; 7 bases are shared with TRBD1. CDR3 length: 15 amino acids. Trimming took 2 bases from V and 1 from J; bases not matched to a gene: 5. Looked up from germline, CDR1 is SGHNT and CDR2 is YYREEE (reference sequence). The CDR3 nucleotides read TGTGCCAGCAGCTTTCAATGGGACAGCCAAGAGACCCAGTACTTC. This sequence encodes CASSFQWDSQETQYF.

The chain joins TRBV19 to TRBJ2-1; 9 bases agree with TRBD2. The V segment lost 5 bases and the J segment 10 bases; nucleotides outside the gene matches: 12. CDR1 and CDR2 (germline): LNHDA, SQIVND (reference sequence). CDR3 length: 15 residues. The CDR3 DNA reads TGTGCCAGTAGTGGAGGGGCTAGCGGGAACTACGAGCAGTTCTTC. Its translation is CASSGGASGNYEQFF.

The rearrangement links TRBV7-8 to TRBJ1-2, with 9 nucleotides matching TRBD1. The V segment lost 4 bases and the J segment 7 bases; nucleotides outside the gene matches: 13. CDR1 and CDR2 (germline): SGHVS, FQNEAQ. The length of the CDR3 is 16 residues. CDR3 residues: CASSSNGQGLSGGYTF. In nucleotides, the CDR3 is TGTGCCAGCAGCTCGAACGGACAGGGGTTGTCCGGTGGCTACACCTTC.

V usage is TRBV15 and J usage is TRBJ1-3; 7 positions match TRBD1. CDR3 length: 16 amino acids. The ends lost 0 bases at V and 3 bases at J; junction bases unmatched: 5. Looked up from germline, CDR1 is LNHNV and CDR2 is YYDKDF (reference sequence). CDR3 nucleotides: TGTGCCACCAGCAGAGATCCCACAGGGGTTGGAAACACCATATATTTT. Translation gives CATSRDPTGVGNTIYF.

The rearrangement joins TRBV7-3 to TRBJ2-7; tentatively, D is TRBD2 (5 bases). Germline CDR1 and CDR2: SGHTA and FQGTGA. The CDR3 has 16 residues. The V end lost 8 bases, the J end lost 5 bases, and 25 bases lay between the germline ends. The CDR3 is CASRDKFRSSIHEQYF. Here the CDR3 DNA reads TGTGCCAGCCGGGATAAGTTTCGGTCTAGCATCCACGAGCAGTACTTC.

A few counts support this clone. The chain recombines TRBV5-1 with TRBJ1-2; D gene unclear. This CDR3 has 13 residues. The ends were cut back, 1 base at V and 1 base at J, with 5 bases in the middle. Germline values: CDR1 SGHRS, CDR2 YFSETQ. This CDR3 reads CASSLQDNYGYTF. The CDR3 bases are TGCGCCAGCAGCTTGCAGGATAACTATGGCTACACCTTC. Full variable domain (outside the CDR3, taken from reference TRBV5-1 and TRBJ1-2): KAGVTQTPRYLIKTRGQQVTLSCSPISGHRSVSWYQQTPGQGLQFLFEYFSETQRNKGNFPGRFSGRQFSNSRSEMNVSTLELGDSALYLCASSLQDNYGYTFGSGTRLTVV.

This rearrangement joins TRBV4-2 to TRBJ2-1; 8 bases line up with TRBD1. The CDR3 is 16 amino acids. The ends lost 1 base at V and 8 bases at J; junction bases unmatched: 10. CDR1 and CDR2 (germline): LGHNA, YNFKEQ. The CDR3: CASSQGLVGGQDEQFF. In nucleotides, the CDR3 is TGTGCCAGCAGCCAAGGACTAGTAGGGGGACAGGATGAGCAGTTCTTC.

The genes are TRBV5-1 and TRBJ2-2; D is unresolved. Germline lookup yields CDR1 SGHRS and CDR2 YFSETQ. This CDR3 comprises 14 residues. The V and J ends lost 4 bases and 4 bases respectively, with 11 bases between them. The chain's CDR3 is CASSPGLPTGELFF. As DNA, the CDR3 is TGCGCCAGCAGCCCGGGCCTCCCCACCGGGGAGCTGTTTTTT. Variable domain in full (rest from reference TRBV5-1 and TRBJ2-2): KAGVTQTPRYLIKTRGQQVTLSCSPISGHRSVSWYQQTPGQGLQFLFEYFSETQRNKGNFPGRFSGRQFSNSRSEMNVSTLELGDSALYLCASSPGLPTGELFFGEGSRLTVL.

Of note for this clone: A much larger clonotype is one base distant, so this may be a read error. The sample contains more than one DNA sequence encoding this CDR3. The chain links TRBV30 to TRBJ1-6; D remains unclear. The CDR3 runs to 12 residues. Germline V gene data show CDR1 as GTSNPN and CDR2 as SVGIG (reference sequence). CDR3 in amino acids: CAWSVAYSPLHF. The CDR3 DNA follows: TGTGCCTGGAGTGTAGCGTATTCGCCCCTCCACTTT.

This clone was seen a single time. For the CDR3, the DNA is TGTGCCAGCAGTCCCCCACACTACAAAGTCAATCAGCCCCAGCATTTT. It translates to CASSPPHYKVNQPQHF. The rearrangement links TRBV28 to TRBJ1-5; D gene uncertain. Trimming took 5 bases from V and 3 from J, leaving 17 bases between them. The germline V gene has CDR1 MDHEN and CDR2 SYDVKM. CDR3 length: 16 residues.